This TCR beta chain was captured in a study of T cells after yellow fever vaccination. In the study overall: Researchers used SMART-Seq v4 Ultra Low Input to prepare fractions that had low cell numbers.

Trimming at V came to 3 bases and at J to 0 bases, leaving 12 bases not matched to a gene. Germline-derived CDR1 and CDR2 are LGHNA and YNFKEQ. This CDR3 is 18 amino acids long. Study-level findings and limits: When the response was secondary, it was weaker but reached its peak faster, day 5 versus 15. Abundant clonotypes from the bulk population could contaminate FACS-sorted repertoires.

By 5'RACE template switching, TCR cDNA was produced, with a universal primer site and UMIs added in the process. TCRdb re-derived calls from the 5' RACE reads in MiXCR, one entry per CDR3 protein. The sample has some 320,000 distinct CDR3 sequences, over 3.5% seen once. This clonotype was recorded at least ten times. Its antigen is unknown. The clonotype comes from a man aged 18 to 29 who received the YFV17D yellow fever vaccine. The V gene is TRBV4-2, the J gene TRBJ2-3, with TRBD2 matching 7 bases. Sequences were derived from PBMCs, sampled 15 days after the yellow fever booster vaccination. The CDR3 nucleotides read TGTGCCAGCAGCCAGATGACCCTAACGGGGGGTAGCACAGATACGCAGTATTTT. Its translation is CASSQMTLTGGSTDTQYF.